The 9 T cell receptor beta chains given below trace back to one sample, sequenced in a study of identical twins listed by TCRdb under 2016. Preparation of the library involved 5' RACE. For sequencing, an Illumina HiSeq 2000 was employed. The public reads were quality trimmed at Q25 with fastp and then assembled into clones with MiXCR by TCRdb, keeping productive beta chains. For every CDR3 protein sequence, its rows merge into one entry that carries the most common genes and DNA. In this sample the table shows roughly 710,000 distinct CDR3 sequences, 5.5% to 6.5% of which occur a single time. Around 1.9% of the sample belongs to the ten largest clones. The sequencing input was naive T cells sorted from blood. This specimen's cell subset or site label, per the study, means: cells isolated with a human naive T-cell isolation kit. These receptors were taken from a man between 18 and 35 years old in good health.

This clonotype was seen at least ten times. The chain couples TRBV20-1 to TRBJ2-4; weak D call: TRBD2 (6 bases). Deletions cut 0 bases from V and 4 bases from J, with 13 bases between. The germline V gene has CDR1 DFQATT and CDR2 SNEGSKA (reference sequence). CDR3 size: 15 residues. The CDR3, as DNA: TGCAGTGCTAGAGAGGAGGGACTTACAAAAAACATTCAGTACTTC. It codes for CSAREEGLTKNIQYF.

The chain links TRBV3-1 to TRBJ1-3; D ambiguous. Trimming removed 4 bases at V and 0 bases at J, with 7 bases between. The CDR3 runs 14 residues. CDR1 and CDR2 (germline): LGHDT, YNNKEL (reference sequence). The CDR3 reads CASSPLDSGNTIYF. The CDR3 DNA follows: TGTGCCAGCAGCCCATTGGACTCTGGAAACACCATATATTTT.

This clonotype has only a few counts. The chain is built from TRBV20-1 and TRBJ2-3; D possibly corresponds to TRBD1 (5 bases). This CDR3 contains 19 residues. The germline V gene has CDR1 DFQATT and CDR2 SNEGSKA (reference sequence). Between the trimmed V and J ends, which lost 0 bases and 1 base, there was a span of 23 bases. CDR3 sequence reads: CSARDGTSRTSWGTDTQYF. The CDR3 DNA sequence: TGCAGTGCTAGAGACGGAACTTCCCGGACAAGTTGGGGCACAGATACGCAGTATTTT.

This clonotype was picked up many times. This chain links TRBV7-2 with TRBJ1-6; 7 positions agree with TRBD1. From germline, CDR1 is SGHTA and CDR2 FQGNSA. J gave up 7 bases and V 7 bases, and 4 bases lay outside the gene matches. The CDR3 spans 13 residues. For the CDR3, the DNA is TGTGCCAGCACGAGGGGGCCGAATTCACCCCTCCACTTT. Encoded protein: CASTRGPNSPLHF.

This clonotype has ten or more counts. The gene calls are TRBV11-2 and TRBJ2-3; D may be TRBD2 (6 bases). The V gene lost 6 bases and the J gene lost 1 base, with 14 bases spanning the gap. The CDR3 runs 15 residues. Looked up from germline, CDR1 is SGHAT and CDR2 is FQNNGV. This CDR3 reads CASRPISGGTDTQYF. The CDR3 DNA follows: TGTGCCAGCAGACCGATTAGCGGAGGCACAGATACGCAGTATTTT.

The chain links TRBV30 to TRBJ2-1, with 11 bases aligning to TRBD2. Unmatched junction bases numbered 4, after V lost 2 bases and J lost 4 bases. Germline V CDR1 and CDR2: GTSNPN, SVGIG (reference sequence). This CDR3 region has 15 residues. CDR3 sequence: CAWSQGLAGYNEQFF. The DNA for the CDR3 is TGTGCCTGGAGTCAAGGACTAGCGGGTTACAATGAGCAGTTCTTC.

This clonotype was counted between two and nine times. The chain combines TRBV20-1 with TRBJ2-3; TRBD2 might be the D (5 bases). Germline values: CDR1 DFQATT, CDR2 SNEGSKA (reference sequence). V was clipped by 4 bases and J by 4 bases, with 9 bases between them. This CDR3 has 12 amino acids. The CDR3 bases are TGCAGTGCTACCGGGAACCCAGATACGCAGTATTTT. Amino acid sequence: CSATGNPDTQYF.

This clonotype was counted many times. J is TRBJ2-7 and V is TRBV4-2; TRBD2 matches 13 bases. The CDR3 has 15 residues. The V segment lost 4 bases and the J segment 2 bases; nucleotides outside the gene matches: 2. Germline V lookup: CDR1 LGHNA, CDR2 YNFKEQ. Written as DNA, the CDR3 is TGTGCCAGCAGCCTGACTAGCGGGAGGACCTACGAGCAGTACTTC. Its translation: CASSLTSGRTYEQYF.

This clonotype was seen ten or more times. The chain couples TRBV6-5 to TRBJ2-2; D gene unclear. The CDR3 extends over 12 amino acids. Looked up from germline, CDR1 is MNHEY and CDR2 is SVGAGI. The V and J ends lost 2 bases and 6 bases respectively, with 4 bases between them. In DNA, the CDR3 is TGTGCCAGCAGTTACATCGCCGGGGAGCTGTTTTTT. Protein: CASSYIAGELFF.